The following is a T cell receptor beta chain sequence with its context. No antigen is known for it. This sample was taken from a study of shared clonotypes between healthy human individuals. Findings of the study overall: Across subsets, estimated richness was generally greater for naive than for memory populations. Even with large depth, rarefaction showed that sorted-subset sequencing was incomplete. Blood was the only sampled material, and tissue repertoires likely differ.

Deep-level running was used for the assay. This table comes from immunoSEQ multiplex PCR, and its TCRdb copy is limited to in-frame clones, with some not included. The repertoire holds roughly 320,000 clones, with roughly 84% as singletons. Germline lookup yields CDR1 MDHEN and CDR2 SYDVKM. V was clipped by 0 bases and J by 2 bases, with 6 bases between them. This CDR3 is built from 14 residues. This sequence was found in a young man in good health. Material: memory CD8+ T cells sorted from blood. Noted subset: CD45RO+ cells pooled with CCR7-negative TemRA cells. This chain connects TRBV28 to TRBJ2-3; D call uncertain. CDR3 bases: TGTGCCAGCAGTTTATGGGGGTACACAGATACGCAGTATTTT. Protein product: CASSLWGYTDTQYF.